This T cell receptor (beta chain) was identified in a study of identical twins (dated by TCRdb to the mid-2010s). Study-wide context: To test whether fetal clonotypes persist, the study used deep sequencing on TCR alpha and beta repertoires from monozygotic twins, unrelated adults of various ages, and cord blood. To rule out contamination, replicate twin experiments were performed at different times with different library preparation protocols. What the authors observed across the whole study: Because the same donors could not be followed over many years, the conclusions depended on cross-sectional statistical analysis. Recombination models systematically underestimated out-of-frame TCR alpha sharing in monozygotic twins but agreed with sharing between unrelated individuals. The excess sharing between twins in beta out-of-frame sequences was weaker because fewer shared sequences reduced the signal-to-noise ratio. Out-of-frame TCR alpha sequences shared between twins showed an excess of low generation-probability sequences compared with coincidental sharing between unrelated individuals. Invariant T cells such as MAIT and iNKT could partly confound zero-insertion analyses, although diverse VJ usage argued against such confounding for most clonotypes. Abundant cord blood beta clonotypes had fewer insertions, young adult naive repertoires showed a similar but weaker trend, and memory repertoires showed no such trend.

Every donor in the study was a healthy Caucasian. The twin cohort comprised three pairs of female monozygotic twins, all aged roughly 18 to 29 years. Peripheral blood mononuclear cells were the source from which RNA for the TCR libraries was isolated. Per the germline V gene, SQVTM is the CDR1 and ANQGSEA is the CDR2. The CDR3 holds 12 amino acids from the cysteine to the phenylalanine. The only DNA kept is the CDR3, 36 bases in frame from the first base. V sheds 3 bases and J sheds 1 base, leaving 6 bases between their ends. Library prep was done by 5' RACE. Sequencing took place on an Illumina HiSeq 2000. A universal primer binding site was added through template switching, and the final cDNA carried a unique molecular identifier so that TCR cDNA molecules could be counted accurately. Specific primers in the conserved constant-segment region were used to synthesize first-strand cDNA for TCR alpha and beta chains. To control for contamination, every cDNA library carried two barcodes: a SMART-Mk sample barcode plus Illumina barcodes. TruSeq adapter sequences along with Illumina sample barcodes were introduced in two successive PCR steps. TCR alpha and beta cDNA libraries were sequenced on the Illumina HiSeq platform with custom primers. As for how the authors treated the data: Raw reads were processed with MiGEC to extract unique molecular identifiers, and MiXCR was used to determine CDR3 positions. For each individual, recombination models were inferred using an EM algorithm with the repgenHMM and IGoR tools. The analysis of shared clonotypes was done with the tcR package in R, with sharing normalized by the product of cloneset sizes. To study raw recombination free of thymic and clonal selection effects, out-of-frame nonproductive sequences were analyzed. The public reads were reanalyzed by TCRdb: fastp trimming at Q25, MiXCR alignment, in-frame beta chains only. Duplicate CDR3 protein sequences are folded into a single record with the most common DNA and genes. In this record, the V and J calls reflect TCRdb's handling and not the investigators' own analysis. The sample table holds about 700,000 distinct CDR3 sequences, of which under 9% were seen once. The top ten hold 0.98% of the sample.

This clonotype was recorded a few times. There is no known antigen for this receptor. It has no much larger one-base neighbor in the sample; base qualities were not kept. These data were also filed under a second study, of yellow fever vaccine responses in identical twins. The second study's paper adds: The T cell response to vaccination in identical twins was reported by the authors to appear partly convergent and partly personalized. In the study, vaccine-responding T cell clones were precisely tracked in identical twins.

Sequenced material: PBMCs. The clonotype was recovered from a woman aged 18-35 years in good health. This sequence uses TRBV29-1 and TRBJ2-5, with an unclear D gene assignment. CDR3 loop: CSVDRIQETQYF. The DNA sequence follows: TGCAGCGTTGACAGAATCCAAGAGACCCAGTACTTC.